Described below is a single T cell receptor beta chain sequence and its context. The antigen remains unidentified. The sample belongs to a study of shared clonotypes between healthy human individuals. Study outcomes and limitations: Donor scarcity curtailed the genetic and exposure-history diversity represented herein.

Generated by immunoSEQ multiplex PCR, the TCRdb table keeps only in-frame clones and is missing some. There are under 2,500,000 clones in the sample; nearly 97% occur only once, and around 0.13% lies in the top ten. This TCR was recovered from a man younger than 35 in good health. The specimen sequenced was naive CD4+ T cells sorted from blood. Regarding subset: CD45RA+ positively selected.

As DNA, the CDR3 is TGTGCCAGCAGCTTTAGCGGGAGGAACTCCTACAATGAGCAGTTCTTC. Translation gives CASSFSGRNSYNEQFF. The V and J genes are TRBV11-2 and TRBJ2-1, with 10 positions matching TRBD2. There are 16 residues in the CDR3. Germline V gene data show CDR1 as SGHAT and CDR2 as FQNNGV. With V trimmed by 3 bases and J by 0 bases, 2 bases remained unmatched.